This T cell receptor (beta chain) was observed in a study of CD8 T cells in ankylosing spondylitis. MiXCR, run by TCRdb on the 5' RACE reads, gives a single entry per CDR3 protein. The sample carries fewer than 550,000 distinct CDR3 sequences, approximately 5% recorded once. This clonotype was seen repeatedly, ten times or more. Its antigen is undetermined. The CDR3 spans 15 residues. Trimming left V 0 bases short and J 2 bases short, with 10 bases between. Germline V CDR1 and CDR2: LGHNA, YSLEER. Study-wide results and limits: A motif of fewer than ten highly homologous TCR beta variants was seen as apparently characteristic of ankylosing spondylitis blood.

The rearrangement joins TRBV4-3 to TRBJ2-5; TRBD2 is a possible D gene (5 bases). The TCR was taken from a male donor with ankylosing spondylitis. The specimen was blood, either unsorted or a sorted T cell fraction (not recorded which). CDR3 amino acids: CASSQDPREQETQYF. CDR3 coding DNA: TGCGCCAGCAGCCAAGATCCTAGGGAGCAAGAGACCCAGTACTTC.